This is a list of T cell receptor beta chains from one sample in a study of blood T cell repertoires in COVID-19. TCRdb's table, derived via immunoSEQ multiplex PCR, lists solely in-frame clones and lacks some. The sample includes 150,000 to 200,000 clones, about 80% of them seen just once. Material for sequencing was peripheral blood. Receptors were obtained from a human donor with acute or convalescent COVID-19. The donor label of this sample is uncertain. Both conserved end residues are part of each CDR3. D genes are given only for firm matches. Some rows mark clone size as missing; the rest say once, few, many or name a class of expanded clone.

cdr3_aa cdr3_nt j_call d_call v_call clone_size
CASSFSAGGSGNTIYF TGCGCCAGCAGCTTCTCGGCGGGGGGCTCTGGAAACACCATATATTTT TRBJ1-3 . TRBV5-1 .
CASSVQGGQPQHF TGTGCCAGCAGTGTACAGGGGGGTCAGCCCCAGCATTTT TRBJ1-5 TRBD1 TRBV6-4 .
CSARRGNEQFF TGCAGTGCCCGGAGGGGCAATGAGCAGTTCTTC TRBJ2-1 . TRBV20-1 .
CAWRGQGLTGELFF TGTGCCTGGAGGGGACAGGGATTGACCGGGGAGCTGTTTTTT TRBJ2-2 TRBD1 TRBV30 .
CASSIPGQGSSEQYF TGTGCCAGTAGTATACCCGGACAGGGTTCGAGCGAGCAGTACTTC TRBJ2-7 TRBD1 TRBV19 .
CASSPVRWSPLHF TGTGCCAGCTCTCCCGTTCGGTGGTCACCCCTCCACTTT TRBJ1-6 . TRBV19 .
CASSQDERAWETQYF TGTGCCAGCAGCCAAGACGAGCGGGCATGGGAGACCCAGTACTTC TRBJ2-5 . TRBV4-2 .
CASSSRVAGVNEQFF TGTGCCAGCAGCTCCCGAGTAGCGGGAGTTAATGAGCAGTTCTTC TRBJ2-1 TRBD2 TRBV5-8 .
CASSQDPQGAGYGYTF TGCGCCAGCAGCCAGGATCCCCAGGGGGCAGGCTATGGCTACACCTTC TRBJ1-2 TRBD1 TRBV4-1 .
CASSSLAFTGELFF TGTGCCAGCAGCTCACTAGCGTTTACCGGGGAGCTGTTTTTT TRBJ2-2 TRBD2 TRBV7-9 .
CASSYARVLQGWGANQPQHF TGTGCCAGCAGTTACGCAAGGGTTCTTCAGGGATGGGGTGCCAATCAGCCCCAGCATTTT TRBJ1-5 . TRBV6-2/TRBV6-3 .
CASSSLRTSGGNPYEQYF TGTGCCAGCAGCTCCCTTCGGACTAGCGGGGGCAATCCCTACGAGCAGTACTTC TRBJ2-7 TRBD2 TRBV11-2 few
CASSSRPGTGTNSYEQYF TGCGCCAGCAGCTCCCGGCCGGGGACAGGGACCAACTCCTACGAGCAGTACTTC TRBJ2-7 TRBD1 TRBV5-1 once
CASSVGNDQRLQETQYF TGTGCCAGCAGCGTAGGAAATGACCAGCGCCTTCAAGAGACCCAGTACTTC TRBJ2-5 . TRBV9 once
CASSYDTGYYEQYF TGTGCCAGCAGTTACGACACAGGATACTACGAGCAGTACTTC TRBJ2-7 . TRBV6-2/TRBV6-3 .
CASSLGLGAADTQYF TGCGCCAGCAGCTTGGGTTTGGGGGCGGCAGATACGCAGTATTTT TRBJ2-3 . TRBV5-1 .
CASSLPPGSGANVLTF TGTGCCAGCAGCTTGCCCCCCGGGTCTGGGGCCAACGTCCTGACTTTC TRBJ2-6 . TRBV7-3 .
CASSVTTGVTDTQYF TGTGCCAGCAGCGTGACGACAGGGGTCACAGATACGCAGTATTTT TRBJ2-3 TRBD1 TRBV6-4 .
CASSQAGTGAQYF TGTGCCAGCAGCCAGGCCGGGACAGGGGCGCAGTATTTT TRBJ2-3 TRBD1 TRBV5-4 once
CASSGVSTGNTIYF TGTGCCAGCAGCGGTGTTTCTACTGGAAACACCATATATTTT TRBJ1-3 . TRBV11-2 few
CAISELTGGPDTQYF TGTGCCATCAGTGAACTAACGGGAGGGCCAGATACGCAGTATTTT TRBJ2-3 TRBD2 TRBV10-3 .
CASGAPNTEAFF TGTGCTAGTGGTGCGCCGAACACTGAAGCTTTCTTT TRBJ1-1 . TRBV12-5 .
CASSGTGGPGDEQFF TGCGCCAGCAGCGGCACGGGGGGGCCTGGCGATGAGCAGTTCTTC TRBJ2-1 TRBD2 TRBV5-1 few
CASNSFTSEEHGTDTQYF TGTGCCAGCAACTCTTTCACGTCCGAGGAGCACGGCACAGATACGCAGTATTTT TRBJ2-3 . TRBV28 .
CASSQGGKHTGELFF TGTGCCAGCAGCCAAGGGGGCAAGCACACCGGGGAGCTGTTTTTT TRBJ2-2 . TRBV4-2 few
CASSLVGTGLSGANVLTF TGTGCCAGCAGCTTAGTGGGGACAGGTCTCTCTGGGGCCAACGTCCTGACTTTC TRBJ2-6 TRBD1 TRBV7-9 .
CASSQDVGSRLGDTQYF TGTGCCAGCAGCCAAGATGTGGGTAGCCGCCTGGGAGATACGCAGTATTTT TRBJ2-3 . TRBV3-1/TRBV3-2 .
CASSRNRLADDEQYF TGTGCCAGCAGCCGTAATAGACTAGCCGACGACGAGCAGTACTTC TRBJ2-7 TRBD2 TRBV7-2 few
CASSFLGVSSYEQYF TGTGCCAGTAGTTTCCTAGGGGTGTCTTCCTACGAGCAGTACTTC TRBJ2-7 . TRBV19 .
CASSLEGGTSGKQETQYF TGCGCCAGCAGCTTGGAGGGGGGGACTAGCGGGAAACAAGAGACCCAGTACTTC TRBJ2-5 TRBD2 TRBV5-1 .
CASLRGTTPYEQYF TGTGCCAGCCTAAGGGGGACTACTCCCTACGAGCAGTACTTC TRBJ2-7 . TRBV2 .
CASSQGTGGTREQYF TGTGCCAGCAGCCAGGGGACAGGGGGAACACGCGAGCAGTACTTC TRBJ2-7 TRBD1 TRBV3-1/TRBV3-2 .
CASSFSSEGELFF TGTGCCAGCAGCTTCTCCTCGGAGGGTGAACTGTTTTTT TRBJ1-4 . TRBV11-2 .
CSVIQARGTEAFF TGCAGCGTCATACAGGCTCGGGGGACTGAAGCTTTCTTT TRBJ1-1 . TRBV29-1 .
CASSEIGEHSGNTIYF TGTGCCAGCAGTGAAATAGGGGAACACTCTGGAAACACCATATATTTT TRBJ1-3 . TRBV6-1 .
CASSLTETGGYGYTF TGTGCCAGCAGCTTAACAGAGACAGGGGGGTATGGCTACACCTTC TRBJ1-2 TRBD1 TRBV7-3 .
CASSPSGFNNSPLHF TGTGCCAGCTCACCATCGGGGTTCAATAATTCACCCCTCCACTTT TRBJ1-6 . TRBV18 .
CASSFGGETQYF TGTGCCAGCAGCTTTGGGGGGGAGACCCAGTACTTC TRBJ2-5 . TRBV7-9 .
CASSLGQGFYNSPLHF TGCGCCAGCAGCTTGGGACAGGGGTTCTATAATTCACCCCTCCACTTT TRBJ1-6 TRBD1 TRBV5-1 .
CASVQGNGYTF TGTGCCAGTGTACAGGGGAATGGCTACACCTTC TRBJ1-2 TRBD1 TRBV28 .
CASQGLGGYTF TGTGCCAGCCAGGGTTTGGGGGGCTACACCTTC TRBJ1-2 . TRBV6-5 few
CASSQGTRGNYEQYF TGTGCCAGCAGCCAAGGAACGAGGGGGAACTACGAGCAGTACTTC TRBJ2-7 . TRBV14 .
CASSILTGGPTNEKLFF TGTGCCAGCAGCATTCTGACAGGGGGGCCAACTAATGAAAAACTGTTTTTT TRBJ1-4 . TRBV21-1 .
CASSLRGGAEAFF TGTGCCAGCAGCTTAAGGGGGGGCGCTGAAGCTTTCTTT TRBJ1-1 . TRBV7-3 .
CASSPRLAGGRGHWEQFF TGTGCCAGTAGTCCCCGACTAGCGGGAGGCCGGGGTCACTGGGAGCAGTTCTTC TRBJ2-1 TRBD2 TRBV19 few
CASSLGLAAYYEQYF TGTGCCAGCAGCTTAGGGCTAGCGGCTTACTACGAGCAGTACTTC TRBJ2-7 TRBD2 TRBV7-2 .
CATRTAQNRYF TGTGCCACCCGGACTGCTCAAAACCGCTACTTC TRBJ2-7 . TRBV6-5 .
CASSQDRYSYNEQFF TGTGCCAGCAGTCAGGACAGGTACTCCTACAATGAGCAGTTCTTC TRBJ2-1 TRBD1 TRBV6-1 .
CASSRAEQGSLGLAFEQYF TGTGCCAGCAGTAGGGCGGAGCAGGGGAGCCTGGGACTAGCGTTCGAGCAGTACTTC TRBJ2-7 TRBD2 TRBV2 .
CASSVLAGVSYEQYF TGTGCCAGCAGTGTACTAGCGGGGGTCTCCTACGAGCAGTACTTC TRBJ2-7 TRBD2 TRBV2 once